This T cell receptor beta chain was obtained from a study of blood T cell repertoires in COVID-19. As handled by the study authors: Cell counts per sample came from amplifying reference gene primers. The assay was immunoSEQ multiplex PCR, and TCRdb's table has in-frame clones only and misses some. The V and J calls and clone size were taken over from that table, and D and trimming were inferred from the DNA. Of over 150,000 clones in the sample, 70% to 85% were seen once. The TCR comes from a woman in her 30s who had recovered from COVID-19. The sample comprised PBMCs or T cells enriched from blood (not recorded which).

The CDR3 region is CASSLVGGRNYGYTF. CDR3 in DNA: TGTGCCAGCAGTTTAGTAGGGGGCCGGAACTATGGCTACACCTTC. The V and J genes are TRBV27 and TRBJ1-2; 7 nucleotides agree with TRBD1. Trimming took 2 bases from V and 2 from J; bases not matched to a gene: 5. Germline V lookup: CDR1 MNHEY, CDR2 SMNVEV (reference sequence). This CDR3 contains 15 residues.